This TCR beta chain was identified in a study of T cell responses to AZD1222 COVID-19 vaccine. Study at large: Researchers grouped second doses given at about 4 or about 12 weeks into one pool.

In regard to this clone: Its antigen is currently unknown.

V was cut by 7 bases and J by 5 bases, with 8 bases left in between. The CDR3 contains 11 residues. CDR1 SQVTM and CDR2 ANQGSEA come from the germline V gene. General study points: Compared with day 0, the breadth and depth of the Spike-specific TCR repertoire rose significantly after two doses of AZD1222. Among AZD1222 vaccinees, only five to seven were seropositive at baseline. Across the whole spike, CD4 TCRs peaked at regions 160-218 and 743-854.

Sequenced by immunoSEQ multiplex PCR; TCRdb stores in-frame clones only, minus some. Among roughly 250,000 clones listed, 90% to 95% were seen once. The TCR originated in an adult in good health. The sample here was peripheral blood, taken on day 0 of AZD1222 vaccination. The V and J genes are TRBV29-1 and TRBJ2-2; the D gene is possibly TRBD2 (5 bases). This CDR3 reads CSATRTGELFF. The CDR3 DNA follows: TGCAGCGCCACTAGGACCGGGGAGCTGTTTTTT.